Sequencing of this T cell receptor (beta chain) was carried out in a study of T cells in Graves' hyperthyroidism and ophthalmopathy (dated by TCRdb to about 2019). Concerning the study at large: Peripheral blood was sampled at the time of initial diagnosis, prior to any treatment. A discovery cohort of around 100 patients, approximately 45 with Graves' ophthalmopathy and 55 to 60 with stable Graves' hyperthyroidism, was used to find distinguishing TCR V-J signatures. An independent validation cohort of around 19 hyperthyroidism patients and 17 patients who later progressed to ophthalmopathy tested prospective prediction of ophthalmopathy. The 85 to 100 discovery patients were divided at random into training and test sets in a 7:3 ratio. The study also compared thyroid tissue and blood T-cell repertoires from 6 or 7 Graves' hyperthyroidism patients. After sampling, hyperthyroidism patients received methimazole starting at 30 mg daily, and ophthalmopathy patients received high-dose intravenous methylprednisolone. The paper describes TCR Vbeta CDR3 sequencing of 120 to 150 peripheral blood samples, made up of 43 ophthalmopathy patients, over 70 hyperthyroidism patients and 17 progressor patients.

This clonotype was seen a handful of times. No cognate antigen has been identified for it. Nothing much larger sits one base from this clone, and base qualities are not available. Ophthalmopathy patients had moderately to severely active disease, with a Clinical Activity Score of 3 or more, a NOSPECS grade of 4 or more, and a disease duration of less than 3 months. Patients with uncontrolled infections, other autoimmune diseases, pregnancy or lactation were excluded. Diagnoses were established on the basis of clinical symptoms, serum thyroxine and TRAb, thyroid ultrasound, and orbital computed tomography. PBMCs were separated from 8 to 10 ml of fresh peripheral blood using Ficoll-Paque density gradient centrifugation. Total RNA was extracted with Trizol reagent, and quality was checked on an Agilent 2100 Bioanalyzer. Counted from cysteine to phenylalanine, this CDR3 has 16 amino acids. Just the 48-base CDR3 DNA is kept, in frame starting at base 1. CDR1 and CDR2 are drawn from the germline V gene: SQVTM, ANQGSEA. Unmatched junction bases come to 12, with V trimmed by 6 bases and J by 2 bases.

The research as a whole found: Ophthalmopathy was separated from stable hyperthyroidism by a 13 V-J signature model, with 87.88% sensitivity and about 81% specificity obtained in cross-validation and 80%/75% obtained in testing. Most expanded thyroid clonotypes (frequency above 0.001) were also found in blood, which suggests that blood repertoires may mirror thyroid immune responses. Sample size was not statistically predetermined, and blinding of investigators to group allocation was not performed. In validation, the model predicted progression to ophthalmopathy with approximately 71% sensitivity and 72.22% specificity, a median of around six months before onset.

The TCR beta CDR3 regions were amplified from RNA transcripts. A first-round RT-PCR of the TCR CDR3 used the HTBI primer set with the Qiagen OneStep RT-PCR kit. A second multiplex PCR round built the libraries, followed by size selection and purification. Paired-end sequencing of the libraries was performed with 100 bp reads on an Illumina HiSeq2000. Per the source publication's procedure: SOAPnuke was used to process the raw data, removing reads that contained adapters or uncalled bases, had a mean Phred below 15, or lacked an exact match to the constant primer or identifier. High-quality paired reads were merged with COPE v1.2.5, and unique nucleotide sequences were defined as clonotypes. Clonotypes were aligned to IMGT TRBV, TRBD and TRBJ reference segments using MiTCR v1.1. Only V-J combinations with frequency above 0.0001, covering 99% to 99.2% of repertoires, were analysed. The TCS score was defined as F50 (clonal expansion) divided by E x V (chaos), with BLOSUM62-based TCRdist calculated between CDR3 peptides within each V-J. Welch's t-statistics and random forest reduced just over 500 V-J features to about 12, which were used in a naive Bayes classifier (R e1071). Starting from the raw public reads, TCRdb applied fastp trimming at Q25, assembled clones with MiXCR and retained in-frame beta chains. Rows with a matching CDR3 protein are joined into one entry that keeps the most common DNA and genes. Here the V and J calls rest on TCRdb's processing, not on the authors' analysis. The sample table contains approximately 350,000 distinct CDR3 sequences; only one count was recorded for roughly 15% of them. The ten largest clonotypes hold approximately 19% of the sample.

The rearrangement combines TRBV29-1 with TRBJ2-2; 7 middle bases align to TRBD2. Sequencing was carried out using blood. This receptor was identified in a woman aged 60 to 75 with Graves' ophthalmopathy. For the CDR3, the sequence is CSVHLDPGGNTGELFF. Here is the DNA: TGCAGCGTCCATCTTGACCCGGGAGGAAACACCGGGGAGCTGTTTTTT.